This T cell receptor beta chain is from a study of monozygotic twins with inflammatory bowel disease. TCRdb processed the 5' RACE reads again and assigns one entry to each CDR3 protein, with no DNA. The sample holds around 230,000 distinct CDR3 sequences. The CDR3 sequence is 12 residues long. Germline assignment: CDR1 DFQATT and CDR2 SNEGSKA (reference sequence). Sequences were obtained from blood. The chain combines TRBV20-1 with TRBJ2-3. The receptor was derived from a human donor with ulcerative colitis or Crohn's disease, or a healthy co-twin of an affected twin (not recorded which). The CDR3 spells CSALDSTDTQYF.